These T cell receptor beta chains were read from a single sample in a study of T-cell memory formation after mild COVID-19. In TCRdb, the 5' RACE reads were re-called with MiXCR into one record per CDR3 protein. In the table there are around 50,000 distinct CDR3 sequences, roughly an eighth of which are singletons. Material: PBMCs or a T cell subset sorted from them (not recorded which). These receptor sequences come from a young man who had mild COVID-19 (a few samples of this study predate the infection). Cell type and time point are not known. CDR3s leave out the opening cysteine and the closing phenylalanine or tryptophan. D genes are given only for firm matches.

d_call	v_call	j_call	cdr3_aa
-	TRBV1	TRBJ2-3	TSSQDPAADTQY
TRBD1	TRBV5-1	TRBJ1-5	ASSPTGGYQPQH
TRBD1	TRBV2	TRBJ1-4	ASIRQGNEKLF
TRBD2	TRBV5-1	TRBJ2-3	ASSLEPSGGTDTQY
-	TRBV9	TRBJ2-3	ASSAARLGDTQY
-	TRBV7-2	TRBJ1-1	ASSLQLDDPRAF
TRBD1	TRBV24-1	TRBJ1-2	ATSAGTGTVDGYT
-	TRBV4-2	TRBJ2-1	ASSLRGLTNEQF
TRBD1	TRBV20-1	TRBJ1-5	SARSFGTGPNQPQH
TRBD2	TRBV20-1	TRBJ2-3	SASSGGHTQY
-	TRBV28	TRBJ2-5	ASSFYGQTQY
-	TRBV7-2	TRBJ2-7	ASSLATGNYEQY
-	TRBV27	TRBJ2-6	ASKGESSGANVLT
TRBD2	TRBV4-2	TRBJ2-7	ASSPGLAGGEQY
-	TRBV5-1	TRBJ1-6	ASSFEGGSPLH
-	TRBV20-1	TRBJ2-3	SARAGDRIADTQY
TRBD1	TRBV4-3	TRBJ2-7	ASSRLDRGRYEQY
-	TRBV5-1	TRBJ1-2	ASSPDGQWNYGYT
-	TRBV20-1	TRBJ1-6	SAPLPGPYNSPLH
-	TRBV3-1	TRBJ1-3	ASSQTSGLSGNTIY